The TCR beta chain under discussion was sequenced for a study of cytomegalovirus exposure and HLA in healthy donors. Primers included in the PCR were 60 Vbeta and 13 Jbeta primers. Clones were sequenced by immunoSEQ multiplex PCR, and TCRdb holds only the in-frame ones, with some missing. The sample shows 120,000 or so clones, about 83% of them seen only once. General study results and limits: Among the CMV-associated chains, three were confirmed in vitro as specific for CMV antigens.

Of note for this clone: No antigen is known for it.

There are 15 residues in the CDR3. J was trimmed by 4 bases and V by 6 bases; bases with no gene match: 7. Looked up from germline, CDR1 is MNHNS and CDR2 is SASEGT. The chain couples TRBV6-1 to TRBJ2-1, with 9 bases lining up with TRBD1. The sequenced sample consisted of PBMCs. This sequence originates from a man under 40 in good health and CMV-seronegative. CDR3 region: CASRPRQGGYNEQFF. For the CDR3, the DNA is TGTGCCAGCAGACCCCGACAGGGGGGATACAATGAGCAGTTCTTC.